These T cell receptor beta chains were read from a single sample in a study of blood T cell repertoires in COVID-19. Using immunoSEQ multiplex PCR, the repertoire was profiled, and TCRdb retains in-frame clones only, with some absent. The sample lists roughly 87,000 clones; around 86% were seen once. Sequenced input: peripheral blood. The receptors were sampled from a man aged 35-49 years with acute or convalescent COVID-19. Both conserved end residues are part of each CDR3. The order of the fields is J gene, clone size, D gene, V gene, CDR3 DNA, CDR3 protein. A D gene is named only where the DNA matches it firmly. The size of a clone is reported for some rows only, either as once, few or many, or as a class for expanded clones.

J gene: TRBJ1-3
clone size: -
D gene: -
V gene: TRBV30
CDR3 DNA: TGTGCCTGGAGGGGACAAGACTCTGGAAACACCATATATTTT
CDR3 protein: CAWRGQDSGNTIYF

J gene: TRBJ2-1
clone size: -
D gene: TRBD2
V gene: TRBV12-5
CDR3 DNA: TGTGCTAGTGAAAGAACTAGCGAATACAATGAGCAGTTCTTC
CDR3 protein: CASERTSEYNEQFF

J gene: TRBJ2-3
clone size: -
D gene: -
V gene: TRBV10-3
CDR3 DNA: TGTGCCATCAGTCTCAGGGTGGGCACAGATACGCAGTATTTT
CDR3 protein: CAISLRVGTDTQYF

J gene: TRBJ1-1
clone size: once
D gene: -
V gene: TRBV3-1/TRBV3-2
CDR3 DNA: TGTGCCAGCAGCCATTTAGGCGGGAACGCTTTCTTT
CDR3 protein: CASSHLGGNAFF

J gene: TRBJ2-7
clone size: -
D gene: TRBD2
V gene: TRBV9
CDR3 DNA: TGTGCCAGCAGCCCTAGGGACTATTCCTACGAGCAGTACTTC
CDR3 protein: CASSPRDYSYEQYF

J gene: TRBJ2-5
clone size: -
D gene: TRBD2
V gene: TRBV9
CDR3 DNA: TGTGCCAGCAGCGTAGCGAGGACTAGCGGGAGTCAAGAGACCCAGTACTTC
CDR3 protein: CASSVARTSGSQETQYF

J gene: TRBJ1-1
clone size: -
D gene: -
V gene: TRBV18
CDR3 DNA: TGTGCCAGCTCAAAGTTAGGCAGGGTGGGAGAAGCTTTCTTT
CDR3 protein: CASSKLGRVGEAFF

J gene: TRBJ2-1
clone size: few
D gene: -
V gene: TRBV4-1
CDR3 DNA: TGCGCCAGCAGCCAACCCGGTATGAGCTCCTACAATGAGCAGTTCTTC
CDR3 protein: CASSQPGMSSYNEQFF

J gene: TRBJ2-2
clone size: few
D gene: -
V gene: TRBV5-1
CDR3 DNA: TGCGCCAGCAGCCCAACCAGGGGACGGGACACCGGGGAGCTGTTTTTT
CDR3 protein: CASSPTRGRDTGELFF

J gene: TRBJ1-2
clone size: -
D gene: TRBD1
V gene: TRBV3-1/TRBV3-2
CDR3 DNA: TGTGCCAGCAGCCAAGCGACAGGGAACTATGGCTACACCTTC
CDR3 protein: CASSQATGNYGYTF

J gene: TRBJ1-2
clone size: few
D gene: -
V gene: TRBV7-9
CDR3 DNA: TGTGCCAGCTCCTCCGAGGGCGGGGAGGGCTACACCTTC
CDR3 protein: CASSSEGGEGYTF

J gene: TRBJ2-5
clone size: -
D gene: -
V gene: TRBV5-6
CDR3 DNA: TGTGCCAGCAGCCCCCGACTGATCTCGGCGGGGACCCAGTACTTC
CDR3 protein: CASSPRLISAGTQYF

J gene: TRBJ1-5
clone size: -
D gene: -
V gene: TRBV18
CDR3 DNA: TGTGCCAGCTCAGACAGCGGGGGCAATCAGCCCCAGCATTTT
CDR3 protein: CASSDSGGNQPQHF

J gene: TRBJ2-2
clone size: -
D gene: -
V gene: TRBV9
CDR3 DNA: TGTGCCAGCAGCAATAAGACAGAGTACACCGGGGAGCTGTTTTTT
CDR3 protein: CASSNKTEYTGELFF

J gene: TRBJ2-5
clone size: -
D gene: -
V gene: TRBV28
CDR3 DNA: TGTGCCAGCAGTTTACGGCGGGAACAGAAGACCCAGTACTTC
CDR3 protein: CASSLRREQKTQYF

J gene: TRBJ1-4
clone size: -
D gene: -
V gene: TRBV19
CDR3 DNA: TGTGCCAGCGGAGGGATAACAACTAATGAAAAACTGTTTTTT
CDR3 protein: CASGGITTNEKLFF

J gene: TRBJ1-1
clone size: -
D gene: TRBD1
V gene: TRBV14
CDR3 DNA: TGTGCCAGCAGCGGCCATAGACAGGGGCGAGCTTTCTTT
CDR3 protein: CASSGHRQGRAFF

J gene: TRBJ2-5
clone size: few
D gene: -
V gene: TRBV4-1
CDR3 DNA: TGCGCCAGCAGCCAAGTCAGAGTCGGAGGGGACGTTTCGACCCAGTACTTC
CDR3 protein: CASSQVRVGGDVSTQYF

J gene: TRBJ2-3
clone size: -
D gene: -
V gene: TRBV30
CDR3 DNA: TGTGCCTGCGGCGGAGGCACAGATACGCAGTATTTT
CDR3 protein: CACGGGTDTQYF

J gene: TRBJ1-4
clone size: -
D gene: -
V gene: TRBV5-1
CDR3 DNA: TGCGCCAGCAAACAGGAAATGACAACTAATGAAAAACTGTTTTTT
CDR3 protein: CASKQEMTTNEKLFF

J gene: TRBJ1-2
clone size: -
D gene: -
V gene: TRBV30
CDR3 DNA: TGTGCCTGGAGTGTAGGGGGGGACGCAGGTTTAAACACCTTC
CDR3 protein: CAWSVGGDAGLNTF

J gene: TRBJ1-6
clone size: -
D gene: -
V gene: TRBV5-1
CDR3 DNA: TGCGCCAGCAGCTATGAAACGGGGGATAATTCACCCCTCCACTTT
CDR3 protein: CASSYETGDNSPLHF

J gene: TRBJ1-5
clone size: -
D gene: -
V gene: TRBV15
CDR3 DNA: TGTGCCACCAGCAGAGACAAGGGAGTGGGCAATCAGCCCCAGCATTTT
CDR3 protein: CATSRDKGVGNQPQHF

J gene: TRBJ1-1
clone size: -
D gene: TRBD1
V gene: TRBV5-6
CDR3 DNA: TGTGCCAGCAGCGGGCAGGGGGCGTTGGGCACTGAAGCTTTCTTT
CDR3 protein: CASSGQGALGTEAFF

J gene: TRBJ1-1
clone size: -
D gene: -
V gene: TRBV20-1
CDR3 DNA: TGCAGTGCGGCCCTCTACACTGAAGCTTTCTTT
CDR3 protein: CSAALYTEAFF

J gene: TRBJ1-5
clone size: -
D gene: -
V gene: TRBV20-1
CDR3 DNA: TGCAGTGCTAGTGGCAGGGTCCAAGAGCCCCAGCATTTT
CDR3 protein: CSASGRVQEPQHF

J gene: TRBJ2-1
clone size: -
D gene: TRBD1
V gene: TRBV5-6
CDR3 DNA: TGTGCCAGCAGCTCGGTCGGGGACAGGGAGTACAATGAGCAGTTCTTC
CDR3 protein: CASSSVGDREYNEQFF

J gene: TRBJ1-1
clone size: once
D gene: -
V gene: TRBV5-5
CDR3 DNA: TGTGCCAGCAGCTTGGCAGGGAATATGAACACTGAAGCTTTCTTT
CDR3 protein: CASSLAGNMNTEAFF

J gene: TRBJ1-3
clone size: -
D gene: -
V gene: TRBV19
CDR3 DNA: TGTGCCAGTACTCAGACCAGGGGTACAGGAAACACCATATATTTT
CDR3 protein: CASTQTRGTGNTIYF

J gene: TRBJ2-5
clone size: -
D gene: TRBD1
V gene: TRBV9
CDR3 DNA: TGTGCCAGCAGCGCGCAGGGACAGGGAGAGACCCAGTACTTC
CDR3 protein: CASSAQGQGETQYF

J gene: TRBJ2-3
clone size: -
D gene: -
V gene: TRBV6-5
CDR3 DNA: TGTGCCAGCAGTCCTGTTTATTTCAGGGAACATACGCAGTATTTT
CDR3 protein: CASSPVYFREHTQYF

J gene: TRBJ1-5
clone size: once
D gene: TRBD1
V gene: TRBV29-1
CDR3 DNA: TGCAGCGTTGTAGACAGGGGGGACAATCAGCCCCAGCATTTT
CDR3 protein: CSVVDRGDNQPQHF